Listed here are 21 T cell receptor beta chains from one sample, sequenced in a study of CD8 T cells in ankylosing spondylitis. One entry per CDR3 protein, called by TCRdb with MiXCR from the 5' RACE reads. The table records 250,000 to 350,000 distinct CDR3 sequences, around 21% of them present only once. Sequencing was done on a sample of blood, either unsorted or a sorted T cell fraction (not recorded which). The receptors shown here come from a female donor with ankylosing spondylitis or in good health (not recorded which).

This rearrangement joins TRBV7-9 to TRBJ2-3, with 7 bases aligning to TRBD2. V was clipped by 4 bases and J by 3 bases; unmatched bases: 7. The V gene's germline CDR1 is SEHNR and CDR2 FQNEAQ (reference sequence). This CDR3 is 15 amino acids long. The CDR3 DNA is TGTGCCAGCAGCTCCAGCGGGACCAAGACAGATACGCAGTATTTT. This gives the protein CASSSSGTKTDTQYF. Variable domain in full (rest from reference TRBV7-9 and TRBJ2-3): DTGVSQNPRHKITKRGQNVTFRCDPISEHNRLYWYRQTLGQGPEFLTYFQNEAQLEKSRLLSDRFSAERPKGSFSTLEIQRTEQGDSAMYLCASSSSGTKTDTQYFGPGTRLTVL.

This clonotype was recorded a few times. The chain uses TRBV19 and TRBJ1-1; the D is unclear. V lost 3 bases, J lost 3 bases, and 8 bases lay in between. The CDR3 consists of 13 residues. CDR1 is LNHDA and CDR2 is SQIVND in the germline V gene (reference sequence). The CDR3 sequence: CASSIARDTEAFF. The DNA of the CDR3 is TGTGCCAGTAGTATCGCGCGAGACACTGAAGCTTTCTTT.

This clonotype was observed a few times. The rearrangement uses TRBV6-5 and TRBJ1-1; TRBD1 agrees at 11 bases. The V gene's germline CDR1 is MNHEY and CDR2 SVGAGI. V lost 0 bases to trimming and J lost 4 bases; unmatched junction nucleotides: 1. The CDR3 is 15 residues long. The CDR3 sequence is CASSYSGTGGTEAFF. In DNA form, the CDR3 reads TGTGCCAGCAGTTACTCCGGGACAGGGGGCACTGAAGCTTTCTTT.

This clonotype was picked up a small number of times. The V gene is TRBV10-3, the J gene TRBJ2-1, with 12 bases fitting TRBD2. The germline V gene has CDR1 ENHRY and CDR2 SYGVKD. The CDR3 covers 15 residues. V lost 4 bases to trimming and J lost 9 bases; unmatched junction nucleotides: 7. The CDR3 loop is CAISVPTSGRSEQFF. CDR3 sequence (DNA): TGTGCCATCAGTGTCCCCACTAGCGGGAGGTCTGAGCAGTTCTTC.

This clonotype was detected only a few times. This chain connects TRBV7-6 to TRBJ2-5, with a weak D call TRBD1 (5 bases). CDR1 SGHVS and CDR2 FNYEAQ come from the germline V gene. The CDR3 covers 15 residues. V was pared by 5 bases and J by 4 bases, with 17 bases between. The CDR3 DNA follows: TGTGCCAGCAGCCCGCCTTGGGGCAGAGGAGAGACCCAGTACTTC. Residues: CASSPPWGRGETQYF. The full variable domain, with the rest looked up from reference TRBV7-6 and TRBJ2-5, is GAGVSQSPRYKVTKRGQDVALRCDPISGHVSLYWYRQALGQGPEFLTYFNYEAQQDKSGLPNDRFSAERPEGSISTLTIQRTEQRDSAMYRCASSPPWGRGETQYFGPGTRLLVL.

This clonotype has at least ten counts. The chain recombines TRBV12-3 or TRBV12-4 with TRBJ1-1; unclear D gene. The CDR3 loop spans 12 amino acids. V lost 3 bases to trimming and J lost 11 bases, with 13 bases between them. DNA of the CDR3: TGTGCCAGCAGTTTTGCGGAATCTTCGGCTTTCTTT. Its protein product is CASSFAESSAFF.

This clonotype was seen many times. V usage is TRBV12-3 or TRBV12-4 and J usage is TRBJ1-5; the D is unclear. This CDR3 spans 13 amino acids. The ends were cut back, 3 bases at V and 5 bases at J, with 8 bases in the middle. CDR3 nucleotide sequence: TGTGCCAGCAGTTTCAACTCTTATCAGCCCCAGCATTTT. Translating gives CASSFNSYQPQHF.

This clonotype has more than one count but fewer than ten. This chain links TRBV5-1 with TRBJ2-3; D possibly corresponds to TRBD2 (5 bases). V shed 4 bases and J shed 5 bases, with 23 bases lying between them. CDR3 length: 17 amino acids. Germline V gives CDR1 SGHRS, CDR2 YFSETQ. CDR3 in amino acids: CASSHSVGGQNGDTQYF. CDR3 DNA: TGCGCCAGCAGCCACAGCGTGGGCGGGCAGAACGGAGATACGCAGTATTTT.

The J gene is TRBJ1-2, the V gene TRBV7-9; a possible D gene is TRBD1 (6 bases). Germline values: CDR1 SEHNR, CDR2 FQNEAQ (reference sequence). This CDR3 comprises 14 residues. V lost 4 bases to trimming and J lost 7 bases, with 16 bases between them. In DNA, the CDR3 is TGTGCCAGCAGCTATGGGACAAACCCGTCTGGCTACACCTTC. Encoded protein: CASSYGTNPSGYTF. The complete variable domain, with remaining parts taken from reference TRBV7-9 and TRBJ1-2, reads DTGVSQNPRHKITKRGQNVTFRCDPISEHNRLYWYRQTLGQGPEFLTYFQNEAQLEKSRLLSDRFSAERPKGSFSTLEIQRTEQGDSAMYLCASSYGTNPSGYTFGSGTRLTVV.

The V gene is TRBV20-1, the J gene TRBJ2-1; D tentatively reads TRBD1 or TRBD2 (5 bases each). Trimming pared 3 bases from V and 1 base from J, leaving 25 bases between. Germline values: CDR1 DFQATT, CDR2 SNEGSKA (reference sequence). The CDR3 runs 19 residues. The CDR3 loop reads CSASPHRWDRESSYNEQFF. CDR3 bases: TGCAGTGCTAGTCCCCATAGGTGGGACCGCGAATCGTCCTACAATGAGCAGTTCTTC.

This clonotype was counted only a few times. The chain recombines TRBV29-1 with TRBJ1-1, with unresolved D. The germline V gene encodes CDR1 SQVTM and CDR2 ANQGSEA. The CDR3 loop spans 13 amino acids. The ends were cut back, 4 bases at V and 0 bases at J, with 9 bases in the middle. CDR3 DNA: TGCAGCGTTGTAAAGGCATTGAACACTGAAGCTTTCTTT. Protein product: CSVVKALNTEAFF.

This clonotype has a count of ten or more. The gene calls are TRBV12-3 or TRBV12-4 and TRBJ2-7; 14 bases match TRBD2. V was clipped by 6 bases and J by 6 bases; unmatched bases: 10. The CDR3 length is 16 residues. The CDR3 sequence: CASSQGLAGAYSEQYF. The CDR3 nucleotides are TGTGCCAGCAGCCAGGGACTAGCGGGAGCATATAGCGAGCAGTACTTC.

This clonotype was recorded many times. One end of the junction is discordant with germline, which a read error may explain. The V gene is TRBV5-1, the J gene TRBJ2-7; D ambiguous. This CDR3 is 11 amino acids long. Germline CDR1 and CDR2: SGHRS and YFSETQ. The CDR3 spells CASSASYEQYF. In nucleotides, the CDR3 is TGTGCCAGCAGCGCCTCCTACGAGCAGTACTTC.

The gene calls are TRBV20-1 and TRBJ1-4, with 8 bases aligning to TRBD1. Germline CDR1 and CDR2: DFQATT and SNEGSKA (reference sequence). Germline trimming cut 4 bases from V and 7 bases from J; bases unmatched to any gene: 8. This CDR3 is 14 amino acids long. The CDR3 here is CSAIHDRGLEKLFF. For the CDR3, the DNA is TGCAGTGCTATCCACGACAGGGGCCTTGAAAAACTGTTTTTT.

The V gene is TRBV19, the J gene TRBJ2-7; 9 nucleotides align to TRBD1. Trimming took 5 bases from V and 5 from J; bases not matched to a gene: 16. The V gene's germline CDR1 is LNHDA and CDR2 SQIVND (reference sequence). This CDR3 contains 17 residues. CDR3 DNA: TGTGCCAGTAGTTCGAGTCCCGGGACAGGGTATGCCCACGAGCAGTACTTC. Its translation: CASSSSPGTGYAHEQYF.

The rearrangement joins TRBV7-3 to TRBJ2-7, with 7 bases that match TRBD1. CDR1 is SGHTA, CDR2 FQGTGA, per germline. The V and J ends lost 4 bases and 4 bases, in that order; junction bases with no gene match: 10. The CDR3 runs 15 residues. The CDR3, as DNA: TGTGCCAGCAGCTCCGCTCCGGGACAGCCTTACGAGCAGTACTTC. Amino acids: CASSSAPGQPYEQYF.

The gene calls are TRBV6-1 and TRBJ1-6; weak D call: TRBD1 (5 bases). The CDR3 has 12 residues. Germline CDR1 MNHNS, CDR2 SASEGT. The ends were cut back, 5 bases at V and 9 bases at J, with 8 bases in the middle. The CDR3 DNA is TGTGCCAGCAGTTTGGGGACTTCACCCCTCCACTTT. Translation: CASSLGTSPLHF.

This clonotype was picked up many times. The chain employs TRBV29-1 and TRBJ2-7, with TRBD1 matching over 12 bases. The CDR3 sequence is 14 residues long. The trim removed 4 bases at V and 5 bases at J, leaving 6 bases unmatched. The germline V gene has CDR1 SQVTM and CDR2 ANQGSEA. The CDR3 DNA reads as TGCAGCGTTGTTCCCGGGACAGGGGGCGACGAGCAGTACTTC. Amino acid sequence: CSVVPGTGGDEQYF.

The CDR3 DNA follows: TGTGCCAGCAGCTTGCAGGGTTGGGAGACCCAGTACTTC. Translated: CASSLQGWETQYF. This chain connects TRBV5-6 to TRBJ2-5; perhaps TRBD1 as D (5 bases). This CDR3 has 13 amino acids. The ends were cut back, 1 base at V and 5 bases at J, with 9 bases in the middle. Germline loops: CDR1 SGHDT, CDR2 YYEEEE.

This chain joins TRBV20-1 and TRBJ2-1; D ambiguous. V was cut by 1 base and J by 9 bases, with 16 bases left in between. Germline CDR1 is DFQATT and CDR2 is SNEGSKA (reference sequence). The CDR3 is 14 amino acids. CDR3 nucleotides: TGCAGTGCTAGAGTGGCACAACTCTGGGGTGAGCAGTTCTTC. Protein: CSARVAQLWGEQFF.

The chain is built from TRBV5-6 and TRBJ2-1; D is unclear. The germline V gene encodes CDR1 SGHDT and CDR2 YYEEEE. The CDR3 totals 13 residues. Trimming removed 4 bases at V and 2 bases at J, with 7 bases between. CDR3 loop: CASSALTYNEQFF. CDR3 bases: TGTGCCAGCAGCGCCCTAACCTACAATGAGCAGTTCTTC.